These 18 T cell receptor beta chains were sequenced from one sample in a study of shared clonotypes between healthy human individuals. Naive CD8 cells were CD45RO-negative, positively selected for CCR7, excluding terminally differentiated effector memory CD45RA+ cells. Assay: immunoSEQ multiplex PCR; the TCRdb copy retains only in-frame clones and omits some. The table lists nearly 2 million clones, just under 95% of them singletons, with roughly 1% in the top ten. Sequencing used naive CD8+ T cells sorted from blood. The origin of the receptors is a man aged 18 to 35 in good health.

The CDR3 loop is CASSAEVVTDTQYF. The CDR3 DNA reads as TGTGCCAGCAGTGCAGAAGTCGTCACAGATACGCAGTATTTT. This rearrangement joins TRBV2 to TRBJ2-3; no definite D call. In germline, CDR1 is SNHLY, CDR2 FYNNEI. The CDR3 runs 14 residues. V lost 4 bases to trimming and J lost 2 bases, with 10 bases between them.

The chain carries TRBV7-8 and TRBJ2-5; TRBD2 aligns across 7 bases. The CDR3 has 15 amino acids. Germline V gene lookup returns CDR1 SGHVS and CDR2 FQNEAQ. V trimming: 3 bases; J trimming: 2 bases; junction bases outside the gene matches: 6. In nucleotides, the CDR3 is TGTGCCAGCAGCTTCCCAGCGGGGAGGCAAGAGACCCAGTACTTC. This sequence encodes CASSFPAGRQETQYF.

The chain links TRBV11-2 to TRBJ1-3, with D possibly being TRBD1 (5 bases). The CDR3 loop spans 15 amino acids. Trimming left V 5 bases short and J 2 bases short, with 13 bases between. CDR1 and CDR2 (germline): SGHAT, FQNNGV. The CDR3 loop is CASSHGAGPGNTIYF. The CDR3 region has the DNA TGTGCCAGCAGCCACGGAGCGGGGCCTGGAAACACCATATATTTT. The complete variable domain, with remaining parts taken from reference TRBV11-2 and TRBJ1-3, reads EAGVAQSPRYKIIEKRQSVAFWCNPISGHATLYWYQQILGQGPKLLIQFQNNGVVDDSQLPKDRFSAERLKGVDSTLKIQPAKLEDSAVYLCASSHGAGPGNTIYFGEGSWLTVV.

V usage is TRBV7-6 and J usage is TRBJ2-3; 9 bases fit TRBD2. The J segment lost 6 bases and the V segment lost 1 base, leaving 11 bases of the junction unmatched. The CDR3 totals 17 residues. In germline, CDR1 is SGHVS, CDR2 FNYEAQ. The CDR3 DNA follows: TGTGCCAGCAGCTTAGAGGCTAGCGGGGCTTCTCTGGATACGCAGTATTTT. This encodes CASSLEASGASLDTQYF.

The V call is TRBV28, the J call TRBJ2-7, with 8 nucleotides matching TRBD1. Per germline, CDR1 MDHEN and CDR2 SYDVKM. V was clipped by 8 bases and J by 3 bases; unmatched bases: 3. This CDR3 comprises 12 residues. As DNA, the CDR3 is TGTGCCAGCGGCGGGACAGGCTACGAGCAGTACTTC. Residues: CASGGTGYEQYF.

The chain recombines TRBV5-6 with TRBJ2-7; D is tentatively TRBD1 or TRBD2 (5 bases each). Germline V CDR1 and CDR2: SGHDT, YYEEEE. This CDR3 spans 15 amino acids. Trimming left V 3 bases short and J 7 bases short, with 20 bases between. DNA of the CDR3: TGTGCCAGCAGCTCCTCCGGGACGCCCGTACTGGAGCAGTACTTC. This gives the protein CASSSSGTPVLEQYF. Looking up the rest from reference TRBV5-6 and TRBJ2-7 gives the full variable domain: DAGVTQSPTHLIKTRGQQVTLRCSPKSGHDTVSWYQQALGQGPQFIFQYYEEEERQRGNFPDRFSGHQFPNYSSELNVNALLLGDSALYLCASSSSGTPVLEQYFGPGTRLTVT.

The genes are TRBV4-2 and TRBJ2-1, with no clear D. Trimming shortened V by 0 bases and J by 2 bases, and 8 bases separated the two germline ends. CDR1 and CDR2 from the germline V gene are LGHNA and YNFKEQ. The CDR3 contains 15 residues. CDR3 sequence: CASSQDALAYNEQFF. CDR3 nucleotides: TGTGCCAGCAGCCAAGACGCGCTAGCCTACAATGAGCAGTTCTTC.

The CDR3 is CASSSTLELMNTEAFF. The DNA of the CDR3 is TGTGCCAGCAGTTCCACGTTGGAGTTGATGAACACTGAAGCTTTCTTT. The J gene is TRBJ1-1, the V gene TRBV28, with D hard to call. Germline CDR1 reads MDHEN; CDR2 reads SYDVKM. With 4 bases removed from V and 0 bases from J, the gap between germline ends came to 15 bases. The CDR3 covers 16 residues.

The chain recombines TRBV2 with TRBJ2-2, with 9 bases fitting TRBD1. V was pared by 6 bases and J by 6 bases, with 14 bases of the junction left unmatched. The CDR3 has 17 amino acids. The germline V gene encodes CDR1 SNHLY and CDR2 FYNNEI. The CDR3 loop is CASSGDRARPNAGELFF. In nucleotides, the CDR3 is TGTGCCAGCAGCGGGGACAGGGCCCGTCCGAATGCCGGGGAGCTGTTTTTT.

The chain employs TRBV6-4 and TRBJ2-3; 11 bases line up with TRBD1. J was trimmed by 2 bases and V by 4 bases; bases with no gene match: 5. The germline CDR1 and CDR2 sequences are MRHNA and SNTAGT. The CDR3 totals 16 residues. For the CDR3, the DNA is TGTGCCAGCAGTGCGGGACAGGGGGAGGACACAGATACGCAGTATTTT. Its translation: CASSAGQGEDTDTQYF.

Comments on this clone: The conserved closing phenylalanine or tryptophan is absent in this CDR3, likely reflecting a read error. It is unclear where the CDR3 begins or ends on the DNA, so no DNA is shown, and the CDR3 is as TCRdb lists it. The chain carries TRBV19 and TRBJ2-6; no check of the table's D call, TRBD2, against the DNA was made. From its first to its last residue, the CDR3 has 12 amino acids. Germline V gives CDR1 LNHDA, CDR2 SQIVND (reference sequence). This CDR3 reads CASSIGTFCFLR.

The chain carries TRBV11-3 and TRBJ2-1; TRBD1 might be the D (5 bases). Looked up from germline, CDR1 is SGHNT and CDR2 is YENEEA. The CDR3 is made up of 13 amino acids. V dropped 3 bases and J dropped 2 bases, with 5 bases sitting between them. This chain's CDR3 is CASSLDTYNEQFF. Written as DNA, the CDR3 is TGTGCCAGCAGCTTGGACACCTACAATGAGCAGTTCTTC.

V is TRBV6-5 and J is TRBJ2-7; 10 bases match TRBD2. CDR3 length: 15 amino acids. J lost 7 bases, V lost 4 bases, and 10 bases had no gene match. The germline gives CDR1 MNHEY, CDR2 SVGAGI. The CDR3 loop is CASSFLSGRAGEQYF. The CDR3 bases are TGTGCCAGCAGTTTCCTAAGCGGGAGGGCAGGTGAGCAGTACTTC.

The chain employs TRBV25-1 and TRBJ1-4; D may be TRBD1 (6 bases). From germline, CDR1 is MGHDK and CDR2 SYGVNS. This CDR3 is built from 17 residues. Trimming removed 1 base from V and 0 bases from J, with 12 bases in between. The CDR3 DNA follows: TGTGCCAGCAGTGAATTTACAGGGACTTCAACTAATGAAAAACTGTTTTTT. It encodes CASSEFTGTSTNEKLFF.

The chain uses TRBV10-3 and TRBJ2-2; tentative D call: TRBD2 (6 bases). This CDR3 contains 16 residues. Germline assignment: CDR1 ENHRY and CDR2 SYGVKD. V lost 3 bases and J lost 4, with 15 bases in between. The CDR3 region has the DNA TGTGCCATCAGTGAAGAGGAGGGCCGGAGCACCGGGGAGCTGTTTTTT. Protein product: CAISEEEGRSTGELFF.

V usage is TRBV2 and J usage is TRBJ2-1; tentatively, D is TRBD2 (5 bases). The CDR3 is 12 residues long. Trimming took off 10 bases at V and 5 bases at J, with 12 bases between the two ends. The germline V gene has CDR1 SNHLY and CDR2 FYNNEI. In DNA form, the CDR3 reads TGTGCCACCGTAGTGACTAACAATGAGCAGTTCTTC. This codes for CATVVTNNEQFF.

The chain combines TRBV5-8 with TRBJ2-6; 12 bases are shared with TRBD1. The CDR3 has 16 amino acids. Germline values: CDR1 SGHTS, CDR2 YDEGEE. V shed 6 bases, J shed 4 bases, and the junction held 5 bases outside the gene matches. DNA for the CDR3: TGTGCCAGCAAGGGACAGGGGGCGGCCGGGGCCAACGTCCTGACTTTC. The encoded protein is CASKGQGAAGANVLTF.

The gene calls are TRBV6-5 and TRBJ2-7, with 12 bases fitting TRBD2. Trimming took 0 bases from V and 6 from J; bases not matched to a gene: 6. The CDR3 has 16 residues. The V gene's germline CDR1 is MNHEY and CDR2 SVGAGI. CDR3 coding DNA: TGTGCCAGCAGTTACTCGCCTAGCGGGGGGGCGAGCGAGCAGTACTTC. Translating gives CASSYSPSGGASEQYF.